The 18 T cell receptor beta chains in this list originate from one sample, sequenced in a study of OX40 agonist ivuxolimab in advanced cancers. The protocol was immunoSEQ multiplex PCR, while the TCRdb copy is restricted to in-frame clones and leaves out a portion. The data contain fewer than 85,000 clones, approximately 84% of them singletons. The sample here was CD4+ or CD8+ T cells sorted from blood, taken in a trial of the OX40 agonist ivuxolimab. Receptor source: an adult with an advanced solid tumor such as melanoma, head and neck, liver or kidney cancer.

CDR3 sequence reads: CASRPDRGNTGELFF. The CDR3 nucleotides are TGTGCCAGCAGGCCGGACAGGGGGAACACCGGGGAGCTGTTTTTT. The rearrangement links TRBV6-1 to TRBJ2-2; 9 nucleotides line up with TRBD1. Germline V CDR1 and CDR2: MNHNS, SASEGT. With 6 bases clipped from V and 1 base from J, the junction kept 3 bases outside the gene matches. CDR3 length equals 15 residues.

The chain combines TRBV28 with TRBJ2-5; D unresolved. CDR1 is MDHEN, CDR2 SYDVKM, per germline. V lost 8 bases and J lost 5, with 21 bases in between. CDR3 length: 15 residues. CDR3 protein: CASSGAQLLEETQYF. The CDR3 nucleotides are TGTGCCAGCTCTGGCGCACAGCTACTGGAGGAGACCCAGTACTTC.

This clone showed up just a few times. In the same sample, other DNA sequences code for this CDR3. This chain connects TRBV7-3 to TRBJ2-7, with D perhaps TRBD1 or TRBD2 (6 bases each). Germline loops: CDR1 SGHTA, CDR2 FQGTGA. The CDR3 contains 14 residues. V was pared by 2 bases and J by 4 bases, with 12 bases between. DNA of the CDR3: TGTGCCAGCAGCTTAGGCAGGGGAGGTTACGAGCAGTACTTC. Its translation is CASSLGRGGYEQYF.

This clone has more than one count but fewer than ten. The rearrangement links TRBV7-2 to TRBJ2-7, with D hard to call. The V end lost 2 bases, the J end lost 0 bases, and 8 bases lay between the germline ends. Germline values: CDR1 SGHTA, CDR2 FQGNSA. The CDR3 extends over 14 amino acids. CDR3 sequence (DNA): TGTGCCAGCAGCTTATTGACGAGCTCCTACGAGCAGTACTTC. Translation gives CASSLLTSSYEQYF.

The gene calls are TRBV7-3 and TRBJ2-5; tentative D call: TRBD1 (6 bases). V lost 6 bases, J lost 5 bases, and 16 bases lay in between. The CDR3 spans 14 residues. Germline-derived CDR1 and CDR2 are SGHTA and FQGTGA. For the CDR3, the DNA is TGTGCCAGCAGGTCCGGGTCCCAGGGGGAGACCCAGTACTTC. Translating it yields CASRSGSQGETQYF.

This clone showed up just a few times. The chain carries TRBV11-2 and TRBJ2-2, with 7 bases identical to TRBD2. The CDR3 totals 15 residues. Germline-derived CDR1 and CDR2 are SGHAT and FQNNGV. V lost 5 bases and J lost 5; bases outside the gene matches: 8. CDR3 DNA sequence: TGTGCCAGCAGCCCCCCGGGGGGAGGGACCGGGGAGCTGTTTTTT. It is translated as CASSPPGGGTGELFF.

This chain uses TRBV5-1 with TRBJ2-2; no clear D gene. The ends were cut back, 2 bases at V and 7 bases at J, with 6 bases in the middle. The CDR3 has 12 amino acids. Germline CDR1 SGHRS, CDR2 YFSETQ. This CDR3 reads CASSFSRGELFF. The CDR3 DNA sequence: TGCGCCAGCAGCTTTAGCCGCGGGGAGCTGTTTTTT.

This clone was counted only a few times. The chain recombines TRBV2 with TRBJ1-1, with D possibly TRBD1 on 5 matching bases. The CDR3 contains 13 residues. Trimming shortened V by 4 bases and J by 5 bases, and 11 bases separated the two germline ends. Germline CDR1 and CDR2: SNHLY and FYNNEI. Written as DNA, the CDR3 is TGTGCCAGCAGTGTCGGAGGGGTGACTGAAGCTTTCTTT. Encoded protein: CASSVGGVTEAFF.

The chain combines TRBV19 with TRBJ2-7, with D hard to call. The CDR3 sequence is 14 residues long. Germline V lookup: CDR1 LNHDA, CDR2 SQIVND (reference sequence). Deletions cut 5 bases from V and 9 bases from J, with 20 bases between. For the CDR3, the DNA is TGTGCCAGTAGTTCCGACCCCACTTTTGTAGGGCAGTACTTC. Encoded protein: CASSSDPTFVGQYF.

In its sample, this clone was seen once. This chain connects TRBV9 to TRBJ1-3, with D tentatively TRBD1 (5 bases). V gave up 3 bases and J gave up 0 bases, with 10 bases separating them. The CDR3 runs 15 residues. Per the germline V gene, CDR1 is SGDLS and CDR2 is YYNGEE. Here the CDR3 DNA reads TGTGCCAGCAGCGAGACCGGGACCTCTGGAAACACCATATATTTT. Translated: CASSETGTSGNTIYF.

This chain links TRBV7-8 with TRBJ2-1, with a possible D match to TRBD2 (7 bases). CDR3 length: 16 residues. Germline V CDR1 and CDR2: SGHVS, FQNEAQ. V gave up 3 bases and J gave up 0 bases, with 12 bases separating them. The CDR3 loop is CASSLGGRSSYNEQFF. The DNA for the CDR3 is TGTGCCAGCAGCTTGGGGGGGCGAAGCTCCTACAATGAGCAGTTCTTC.

In nucleotides, the CDR3 is TGTGCCAGCAGTGAAGTAGGGGTCTCCAATTCACCCCTCCACTTT. Its translation is CASSEVGVSNSPLHF. The chain has TRBV2 and TRBJ1-6; tentative D call: TRBD1 (5 bases). Between the trimmed V and J ends, which lost 1 base and 7 bases, there was a span of 11 bases. This CDR3 is built from 15 residues. Germline CDR1 SNHLY, CDR2 FYNNEI.

In its sample, this clone was seen once. The chain links TRBV5-6 to TRBJ1-2, with D tentatively TRBD1 (6 bases). The germline V gene encodes CDR1 SGHDT and CDR2 YYEEEE. The V gene lost 1 base and the J gene lost 4 bases, with 17 bases spanning the gap. The CDR3 is 16 amino acids. The CDR3 protein is CASSLRVARGGYGYTF. The CDR3 bases are TGTGCCAGCAGCTTGAGAGTTGCCAGGGGCGGCTATGGCTACACCTTC.

This clone was counted only a few times. The chain uses TRBV5-4 and TRBJ2-3; TRBD2 matches 8 bases. The CDR3 sequence is 17 residues long. The ends lost 1 base at V and 2 bases at J; junction bases unmatched: 9. CDR1 SGHNT and CDR2 YYREEE come from the germline V gene (reference sequence). In DNA, the CDR3 is TGTGCCAGCAGCTTGCTCTCTTTAGCGGGGCACACAGATACGCAGTATTTT. Its protein product is CASSLLSLAGHTDTQYF.

This CDR3 is CASSQTKRSRGNEKLFF. For the CDR3, the DNA is TGTGCCAGCAGCCAAACGAAACGGTCGAGGGGAAATGAAAAACTGTTTTTT. The gene calls are TRBV5-6 and TRBJ1-4, with D tentatively TRBD1 (5 bases). Germline V gene sequence: CDR1 SGHDT, CDR2 YYEEEE. V lost 4 bases, J lost 5 bases, and 21 bases lay in between. This CDR3 is 17 amino acids long.

The gene calls are TRBV7-6 and TRBJ2-4; maybe TRBD1 (5 bases). V gave up 2 bases and J gave up 6 bases, with 14 bases separating them. The CDR3 extends over 15 amino acids. Germline CDR1 SGHVS, CDR2 FNYEAQ. CDR3 in DNA: TGTGCCAGCAGCTTACAAACAGGCCCGGGAAACATTCAGTACTTC. Residues: CASSLQTGPGNIQYF. Together with reference TRBV7-6 and TRBJ2-4, the CDR3 gives the full variable domain: GAGVSQSPRYKVTKRGQDVALRCDPISGHVSLYWYRQALGQGPEFLTYFNYEAQQDKSGLPNDRFSAERPEGSISTLTIQRTEQRDSAMYRCASSLQTGPGNIQYFGAGTRLSVL.

V is TRBV27 and J is TRBJ1-1, with D possibly being TRBD1 (5 bases). The CDR3 runs to 13 residues. From germline, CDR1 is MNHEY and CDR2 SMNVEV (reference sequence). The V gene lost 7 bases and the J gene lost 1 base, with 10 bases spanning the gap. The CDR3 DNA is TGTGCCAGCACAGGGTACGGGAACACTGAAGCTTTCTTT. Translating it yields CASTGYGNTEAFF.

The rearrangement links TRBV5-5 to TRBJ2-1, with D tentatively TRBD2 (6 bases). The CDR3 contains 15 residues. CDR1 SGHKS and CDR2 YYEKEE come from the germline V gene (reference sequence). With 4 bases removed from V and 5 bases from J, the gap between germline ends came to 16 bases. The CDR3 DNA sequence: TGTGCCAGCAGCCCACCCGGGACTGTTCACAATGAGCAGTTCTTC. Translating gives CASSPPGTVHNEQFF.